What follows are 8 T cell receptor beta chains derived from one specimen sequenced in a study of PD-1 blockade in classical Hodgkin lymphoma. TCRdb keeps only in-frame clones here, not all; method: immunoSEQ multiplex PCR. The repertoire holds about 30,000 clones, approximately 93% seen once, with about 4% in the top ten. Time point reported: newly diagnosed, previously untreated cHL patient sample. Sequenced sample: peripheral blood mononuclear cells (PBMCs). The receptor set was obtained from a human donor with classical Hodgkin lymphoma.

V usage is TRBV6-5 and J usage is TRBJ2-5, with TRBD1 as a possible D gene (5 bases). The ends were cut back, 6 bases at V and 0 bases at J, with 11 bases in the middle. This CDR3 region has 14 residues. Germline CDR1 and CDR2: MNHEY and SVGAGI. For the CDR3, the DNA is TGTGCCAGCAGGACAGACTCGTACCAAGAGACCCAGTACTTC. The encoded protein is CASRTDSYQETQYF.

The CDR3 nucleotides read TGTGCCAGCAGAGCTTTTTACGAGCAGTACTTC. Its translation is CASRAFYEQYF. The V call is TRBV2, the J call TRBJ2-7; D remains ambiguous. V shed 6 bases and J shed 4 bases, with 7 bases lying between them. This CDR3 spans 11 amino acids. Germline V gives CDR1 SNHLY, CDR2 FYNNEI.

This chain connects TRBV10-2 to TRBJ2-1; the match to TRBD2 covers 8 bases. The trim removed 8 bases at V and 6 bases at J, leaving 6 bases unmatched. This CDR3 has 13 residues. CDR1 is WSHSY and CDR2 is SAAADI in the germline V gene. The CDR3 DNA is TGCGCCAGCCGGGGGGGCGCATTCAATGAGCAGTTCTTC. It codes for CASRGGAFNEQFF.

Turning to this clone: The CDR3 does not close with the conserved phenylalanine or tryptophan, likely indicating a read error. The DNA is left out, because the CDR3 cannot be placed on it with certainty; the CDR3 is given as TCRdb lists it. The chain links TRBV7-8 to TRBJ1-3. The CDR3 length equals 10 residues, ends included. Germline V gives CDR1 SGHVS, CDR2 FQNEAQ. The CDR3 reads CASSLGRPTS.

V usage is TRBV2 and J usage is TRBJ1-2, with unresolved D. The germline CDR1 and CDR2 sequences are SNHLY and FYNNEI. The CDR3 length is 12 residues. V was clipped by 3 bases and J by 4 bases, with 6 bases between them. The CDR3 DNA reads TGTGCCAGCAGTGATGAGGTCTATGGCTACACCTTC. It encodes CASSDEVYGYTF.

V usage is TRBV6-5 and J usage is TRBJ1-3; D is ambiguous. The CDR3 contains 13 residues. Trimming pared 7 bases from V and 2 bases from J, leaving 9 bases between. The V gene's germline CDR1 is MNHEY and CDR2 SVGAGI. The CDR3 nucleotides are TGTGCCAGCACTGACCTAGCTGGAAACACCATATATTTT. As protein: CASTDLAGNTIYF.

The rearrangement links TRBV11-2 to TRBJ2-5; D is ambiguous. CDR3 length: 12 amino acids. The V gene lost 5 bases and the J gene lost 4 bases, with 8 bases spanning the gap. Per the germline V gene, CDR1 is SGHAT and CDR2 is FQNNGV. CDR3 sequence reads: CASSISRETQYF. CDR3 nucleotides: TGTGCCAGCAGCATTTCAAGAGAGACCCAGTACTTC.

A single count supports this clone. This chain connects TRBV4-3 to TRBJ1-3; the D is unclear. From germline, CDR1 is LGHNA and CDR2 YSLEER. The CDR3 sequence is 15 residues long. Trimming cost V 1 base and J 2 bases, with 9 bases left between them. This chain's CDR3 is CASSQAGGAGNTIYF. For the CDR3, the DNA is TGCGCCAGCAGCCAAGCGGGCGGCGCTGGAAACACCATATATTTT.